The TCR beta chain described here comes from a study of T-cell memory formation after mild COVID-19. TCRdb recomputed calls from the 5' RACE reads with MiXCR, one row per CDR3 protein. Found here are about 150,000 distinct CDR3 sequences, 10% to 15% of them singletons; the top ten hold approximately 3.4%. Germline V gives CDR1 MNHEY, CDR2 SMNVEV (reference sequence). The V gene lost 6 bases and the J gene lost 3 bases, with 14 bases spanning the gap. CDR3 length: 14 residues. Source material: PBMCs or a T cell subset sorted from them (not recorded which). The genes are TRBV27 and TRBJ1-2; weak D call: TRBD1 (5 bases). This receptor was taken from a man in his late teens or twenties who had mild COVID-19 (a few samples of this study predate the infection). Cell type and time point are not known. The CDR3 region has the DNA TGTGCCAGCAGGGCTTCGGGGGGAGACTATGGCTACACCTTC. It specifies CASRASGGDYGYTF.